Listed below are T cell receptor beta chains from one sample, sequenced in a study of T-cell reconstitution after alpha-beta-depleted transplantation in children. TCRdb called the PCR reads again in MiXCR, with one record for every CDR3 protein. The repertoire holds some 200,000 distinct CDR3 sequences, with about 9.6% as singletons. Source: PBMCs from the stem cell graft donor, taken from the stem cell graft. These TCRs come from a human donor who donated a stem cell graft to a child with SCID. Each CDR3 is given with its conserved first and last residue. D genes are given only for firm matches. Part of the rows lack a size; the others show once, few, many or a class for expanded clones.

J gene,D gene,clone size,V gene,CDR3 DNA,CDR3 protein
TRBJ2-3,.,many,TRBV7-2,TGTGCCAGCATCAACCGGGACTTCGTACCAAGCACAGATACGCAGTATTTT,CASINRDFVPSTDTQYF
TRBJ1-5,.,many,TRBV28,TGTGCCAGCAGTTTTACTGGTGAATGGGGGGAAATTTTGGGTCAGCCCCAGCATTTT,CASSFTGEWGEILGQPQHF
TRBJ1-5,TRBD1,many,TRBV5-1,TGCGCCAGCAGCCCCCACCCGGGTGGCAGGGGGCCTGGCAATCAGCCCCAGCATTTT,CASSPHPGGRGPGNQPQHF
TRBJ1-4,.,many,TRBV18,TGTGCCAGCTCACTTTTCCCGATATCAACTAATGAAAAACTGTTTTTT,CASSLFPISTNEKLFF
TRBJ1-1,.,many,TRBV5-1,TGCGCCAGCACTTTTACCGGGGGTAACCCAAGTGAAGCTTTCTTT,CASTFTGGNPSEAFF
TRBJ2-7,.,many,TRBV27,TGTGCCAGTGGAGGAAACAGCTACGAGCAGTACTTC,CASGGNSYEQYF
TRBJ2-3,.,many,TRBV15,TGTGCCACCAGCAGAGATCGCACAGATACGCAGTATTTT,CATSRDRTDTQYF
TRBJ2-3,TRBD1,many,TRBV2,TGTGCCAGCAGTGAAACCGGGACAGGATCAAATACGCAGTATTTT,CASSETGTGSNTQYF
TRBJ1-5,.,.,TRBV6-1,TGTGCCAGCCAGCCCGCTTTGGCTCTCGGGTGGGATCAGCCCCAGCATTTT,CASQPALALGWDQPQHF
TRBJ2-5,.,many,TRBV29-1,TGCAGCGTCCGGAGTGACCCCCTCCAAGAGACCCAGTACTTC,CSVRSDPLQETQYF
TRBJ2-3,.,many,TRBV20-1,TGCAGTGCTAGTAGGCAGGAGGGGACAGATACGCAGTATTTT,CSASRQEGTDTQYF
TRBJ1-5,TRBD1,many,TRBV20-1,TGCAGTGCTAGTCCCTTGGACAGGGACGCTCAGCCCCAGCATTTT,CSASPLDRDAQPQHF
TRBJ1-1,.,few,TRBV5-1,TGCGCCAGCTCCTCAAGACAGACGAACACTGAAGCTTTCTTT,CASSSRQTNTEAFF
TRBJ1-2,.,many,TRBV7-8,TGTGCCAGCAGCTTAATGGCAGTTGGGGGCGATGGCTATGGCTACACCTTC,CASSLMAVGGDGYGYTF
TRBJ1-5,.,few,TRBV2,TGTGCCAGCAGTGAACTCGGGGTTCCGGAGCCCCAGCATTTT,CASSELGVPEPQHF
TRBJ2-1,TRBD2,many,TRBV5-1,TGCGCCAGCAGCTTGAGTAGCGGGGGGGATGAGCAGTTCTTC,CASSLSSGGDEQFF
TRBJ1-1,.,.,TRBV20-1,TGCAGTGCTAGAGATCAGGGGAGGACTGAAGCTTTCTTT,CSARDQGRTEAFF
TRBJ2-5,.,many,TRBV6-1,TGTGCCAGCAGTCCTCCGGGGTCTGGGGAGACCCAGTACTTC,CASSPPGSGETQYF
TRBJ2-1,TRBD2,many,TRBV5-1,TGCGCCAGCAGCTTGGCCGCTAGCGGGGGAGGGAATGAGCAGTTCTTC,CASSLAASGGGNEQFF
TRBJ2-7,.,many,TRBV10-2,TGCGCCAGCAGGCAGCTCACCTACGAGCAGTACTTC,CASRQLTYEQYF
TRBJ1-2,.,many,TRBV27,TGTGCCAGCAGTTTCGTCCAGCGAATCTATGGCTACACCTTC,CASSFVQRIYGYTF
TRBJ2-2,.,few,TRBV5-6,TGTGCCAGCAGTCCCGGGACAGGCCGTAGCGGGAGTAGGTCCGGGGAGCTGTTTTTT,CASSPGTGRSGSRSGELFF
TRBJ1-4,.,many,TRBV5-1,TGCGCCAGCAGCTTGGACAGGGCGGGACGCCTGTTTTTT,CASSLDRAGRLFF
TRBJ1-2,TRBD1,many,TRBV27,TGTGCCAGGATACGACAACGGACAGGGTCTGACTATGGCTACACCTTC,CARIRQRTGSDYGYTF
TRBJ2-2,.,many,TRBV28,TGTGCCAGCAGCGGGGCGGGCACCGGGGAGCTGTTTTTT,CASSGAGTGELFF
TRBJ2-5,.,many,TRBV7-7,TGTGCCAGCAGCTCTGCACTCCAAGAGACCCAGTACTTC,CASSSALQETQYF
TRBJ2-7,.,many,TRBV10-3,TGTGCCATCAGTGAAGGGTCCACCTACGAGCAGTACTTC,CAISEGSTYEQYF
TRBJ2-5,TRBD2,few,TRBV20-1,TGCAGTGCAATACTAGCGGGGGGGCCGAAGACCCAGTACTTC,CSAILAGGPKTQYF
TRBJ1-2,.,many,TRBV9,TGTGCCAGCAGCTCAGCATCTCTCGGCTATGGCTACACCTTC,CASSSASLGYGYTF
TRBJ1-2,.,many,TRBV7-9,TGTGCCAGCAGCATCGAGTGGGGGCATGGCTACACCTTC,CASSIEWGHGYTF
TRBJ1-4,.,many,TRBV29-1,TGCAGCGTTTTCGGGGAAGGGGGTAATGAAAAACTGTTTTTT,CSVFGEGGNEKLFF
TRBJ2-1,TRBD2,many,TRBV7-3,TGTGCCAGCAGCTCGACTAGCGGTCTGTACAATGAGCAGTTCTTC,CASSSTSGLYNEQFF
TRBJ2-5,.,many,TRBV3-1,TGTGCCAGCAGCCTCCGACAGCCTCAAGAGACCCAGTACTTC,CASSLRQPQETQYF
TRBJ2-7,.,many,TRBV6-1,TGTGCCAGCAGTCCGAAGTCGGGCCCTACCTACGAGCAGTACTTC,CASSPKSGPTYEQYF
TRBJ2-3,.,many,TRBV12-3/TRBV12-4,TGTGCCAGCAATAAGACTAGTACAGATACGCAGTATTTT,CASNKTSTDTQYF
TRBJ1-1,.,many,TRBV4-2,TGTGCCAGCAGCCAGCACCCACAGGCGACGAACACTGAAGCTTTCTTT,CASSQHPQATNTEAFF
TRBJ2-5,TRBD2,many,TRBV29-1,TGCAGCGTCTCACCCGGGGGGGCCGTGGAGACCCAGTACTTC,CSVSPGGAVETQYF
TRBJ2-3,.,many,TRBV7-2,TGTGCCAGCAGCATGAAGGGCACAGGAAGCACAGATACGCAGTATTTT,CASSMKGTGSTDTQYF
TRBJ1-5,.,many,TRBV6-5,TGTGCCAGCAGTTACGCCGGTCAGCCCCAGCATTTT,CASSYAGQPQHF
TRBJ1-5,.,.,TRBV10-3,TGTGCCATCAGTTCCGGTATCGGGCAGCCCCAGCATTTT,CAISSGIGQPQHF
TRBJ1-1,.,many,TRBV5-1,TGCGCCAGCAGCTTGGGGGCAGGGGTAGACACTGAAGCTTTCTTT,CASSLGAGVDTEAFF
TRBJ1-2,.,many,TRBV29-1,TGCAGCGCCGGGGGTACTTCTGGCTACACCTTC,CSAGGTSGYTF
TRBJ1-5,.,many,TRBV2,TGTGCCAGCAGTGCGGAAAGGGGCGGCAATCAGCCCCAGCATTTT,CASSAERGGNQPQHF
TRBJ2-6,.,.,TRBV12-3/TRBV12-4,TGTGCCAGCAGCTCTGCCTGGGGCGCTGGGGCCAACGTCCTGACTTTC,CASSSAWGAGANVLTF